The clone carrying this T cell receptor beta chain has just one count. This sample is drawn from a study of blood T cell repertoires in COVID-19. Study at large: The study drew acute and convalescent COVID-19 samples from the United States, Italy and Spain. T cells, B-cell-depleted T cells, or PBMCs supplied cDNA or gDNA.

This CDR3 has 12 residues. V was pared by 6 bases and J by 2 bases, with 8 bases between. Per the authors' pipeline: Estimates of nucleated cell counts were drawn from the amplification of reference gene primers. The data were produced by immunoSEQ multiplex PCR, yet TCRdb's version contains in-frame clones alone and is incomplete. V, J and clone size are taken as reported in that table, and D and trimming were inferred from the DNA itself. There are some 16,000 clones in the sample; 93% occur only once, and 5% to 7% lies in the top ten. Sample: peripheral blood. The chain recombines TRBV12-3 or TRBV12-4 with TRBJ2-7, with TRBD2 as a possible D gene (5 bases). This TCR was sampled from a human donor in a cohort sampled during active COVID-19. CDR3: CASRRGPYEQYF. The CDR3 nucleotides read TGTGCCAGCAGGCGAGGGCCCTACGAGCAGTACTTC.